This T cell receptor beta chain was sequenced in a study of PD-1 blockade in mismatch repair-deficient tumors. This clone was found a few times. V was cut by 5 bases and J by 6 bases, with 11 bases left in between. This CDR3 region has 12 residues. In germline, CDR1 is SEHNR, CDR2 FQNEAQ (reference sequence). All patients were mismatch repair deficient, assessed by either PCR or immunohistochemistry. The TCR-sequenced patients were three responders to pembrolizumab. Some clones are missing from TCRdb's copy, which holds only in-frame ones; the method was immunoSEQ multiplex PCR. The sample has 20,000 to 25,000 clones, about four fifths seen once.

The gene calls are TRBV7-9 and TRBJ2-7; D possibly corresponds to TRBD2 (5 bases). The specimen comprised peripheral blood, sampled 2 weeks after starting pembrolizumab. The clonotype comes from an adult with mismatch repair-deficient cancer. The CDR3 DNA reads TGTGCCAGCAGCCGCCTAGCATCCGAGCAGTACTTC. Translating gives CASSRLASEQYF.